This T cell receptor beta chain was captured by sequencing in a study of T cell clonotyping in hematopoietic cell transplantation. Whole-study context: Pretransplant recipient samples were taken after cytoreduction. Regarding the study as a whole: Pathologically expanded recipient clonotypes increased progressively from day 30 to day 180 as diversity fell. At the given depth, recipient repertoires were over 95% de novo clonotypes. Without cell sorting, CD4 versus CD8 contributions remain unresolved.

Stated time point: recipient sample about 28 days before transplant, after cytoreduction. Note on this clone: Its cognate antigen is unknown.

The CDR3 covers 12 residues. In germline, CDR1 is SQVTM, CDR2 ANQGSEA. V gave up 7 bases and J gave up 6 bases; unmatched junction bases: 5. Assay: immunoSEQ multiplex PCR; the TCRdb copy retains only in-frame clones and omits some. The repertoire holds about 47,000 clones, with around 80% as singletons. The sequencing here drew on peripheral blood mononuclear cells, taken before stem cell transplant. The clonotype comes from a man aged 60 to 75 with myelodysplastic syndrome. Some clones in this sample may be carry-over from other donors' samples. V is TRBV29-1 and J is TRBJ1-2, with 10 positions matching TRBD1. The CDR3 nucleotides are TGCAGCGCAGGGACAGGGGCAGATGGCTACACCTTC. Amino acid sequence: CSAGTGADGYTF.